One and the same sample provided the 25 T cell receptor beta chains below, sequenced in a study of shared clonotypes between healthy human individuals. Sequenced by immunoSEQ multiplex PCR; TCRdb stores in-frame clones only, minus some. The profile covers roughly 2.1 million clones, with 85% to 95% appearing a single time and 1.5% to 2% taken by the ten largest. CD45RO-negative cells were positively selected for CCR7, leaving out terminally differentiated effector memory CD45RA+ cells. Sequencing was done on a sample of naive CD8+ T cells from PBMCs. These receptors originate from a man between 18 and 35 years old in good health. Some clones in this sample may be carry-over from other donors' samples.

The chain has TRBV6-6 and TRBJ2-7; D is ambiguous. Per germline, CDR1 MNHNY and CDR2 SVGAGI (reference sequence). Trimming shortened V by 2 bases and J by 1 base, and 6 bases separated the two germline ends. This CDR3 spans 13 amino acids. CDR3 residues: CASSYPDSYEQYF. In nucleotides, the CDR3 is TGTGCCAGCAGTTACCCCGATTCCTACGAGCAGTACTTC.

The V and J genes are TRBV6-6 and TRBJ2-1, with D perhaps matching TRBD1 (6 bases). V was shortened by 5 bases and J by 5 bases, with 19 bases between the two germline ends. The CDR3 consists of 16 residues. CDR1 is MNHNY, CDR2 SVGAGI, per germline (reference sequence). The CDR3 loop reads CASSTTGTPPDNEQFF. The CDR3 DNA reads TGTGCCAGCAGTACCACAGGGACCCCCCCCGACAATGAGCAGTTCTTC.

The J gene is TRBJ2-7, the V gene TRBV25-1, with D hard to call. The CDR3 sequence is 11 residues long. Per the germline V gene, CDR1 is MGHDK and CDR2 is SYGVNS. Trimming removed 4 bases at V and 12 bases at J, with 13 bases between. In nucleotides, the CDR3 is TGTGCCAGCAGTGTAATATCGACCCTGTACTTC. Translating it yields CASSVISTLYF.

The V call is TRBV18, the J call TRBJ2-7, with D maybe TRBD1 (5 bases). The CDR3 has 14 residues. CDR1 is KGHSH and CDR2 is LQKENI in the germline V gene. V was cut by 3 bases and J by 6 bases, with 15 bases left in between. The CDR3 DNA follows: TGTGCCAGCTCACCCTCCGGCAGGGTTCCCGAGCAGTACTTC. It is translated as CASSPSGRVPEQYF. Supplemented by reference TRBV18 and TRBJ2-7, the full variable domain reads NAGVMQNPRHLVRRRGQEARLRCSPMKGHSHVYWYRQLPEEGLKFMVYLQKENIIDESGMPKERFSAEFPKEGPSILRIQQVVRGDSAAYFCASSPSGRVPEQYFGPGTRLTVT.

The gene calls are TRBV4-2 and TRBJ2-7, with 7 bases that match TRBD1. The CDR3 consists of 18 residues. Germline CDR1 and CDR2: LGHNA and YNFKEQ. Trimming cost V 0 bases and J 1 base; bases outside gene matches: 12. The CDR3 coding sequence is TGTGCCAGCAGCCAAGAATACAGGGGCCTCATCCTTTCCTACGAGCAGTACTTC. Translation gives CASSQEYRGLILSYEQYF.

Turning to this clone: Other nucleotide sequences in the sample specify the same CDR3. The V and J genes are TRBV27 and TRBJ2-6; D is possibly TRBD1 or TRBD2 (5 bases each). The CDR3 has 15 residues. The V gene's germline CDR1 is MNHEY and CDR2 SMNVEV (reference sequence). V lost 0 bases and J 4 bases, leaving 7 bases between the germline ends. DNA for the CDR3: TGTGCCAGCAGTTTATCTGGGACCGGGGCCAACGTCCTGACTTTC. Translated: CASSLSGTGANVLTF.

This chain links TRBV19 with TRBJ1-1, with no clear D. Germline V gives CDR1 LNHDA, CDR2 SQIVND (reference sequence). V lost 3 bases to trimming and J lost 5 bases, with 16 bases between them. The CDR3 extends over 15 amino acids. CDR3 sequence: CASSIGLPGRTEAFF. CDR3 bases: TGTGCCAGTAGTATTGGGTTGCCGGGTCGGACTGAAGCTTTCTTT.

The chain couples TRBV11-2 to TRBJ2-2, with 7 bases identical to TRBD2. The V segment lost 3 bases and the J segment 7 bases; nucleotides outside the gene matches: 11. The CDR3 has 16 amino acids. Germline values: CDR1 SGHAT, CDR2 FQNNGV. CDR3 loop: CASSFPSTSLGGELFF. CDR3 sequence (DNA): TGTGCCAGCAGCTTCCCTTCGACTAGCCTTGGCGGGGAGCTGTTTTTT.

This clone was counted between two and nine times. The genes are TRBV7-9 and TRBJ2-2, with D perhaps matching TRBD1 or TRBD2 (5 bases each). Trimming stripped 5 bases from V and 1 base from J, with 20 bases between. CDR3 length: 18 amino acids. CDR1 and CDR2 from the germline V gene are SEHNR and FQNEAQ (reference sequence). CDR3 residues: CASSPLGQGWMNTGELFF. The CDR3 DNA sequence: TGTGCCAGCAGCCCACTAGGGCAGGGATGGATGAACACCGGGGAGCTGTTTTTT.

The chain couples TRBV13 to TRBJ2-2; 7 nucleotides align to TRBD2. The V segment lost 2 bases and the J segment 6 bases; nucleotides outside the gene matches: 9. CDR3 length: 16 residues. The germline V gene has CDR1 PRHDT and CDR2 FYEKMQ (reference sequence). The CDR3 is CASSLPSTSRAGELFF. The CDR3 DNA reads as TGTGCCAGCAGCTTACCCTCGACTAGCCGGGCCGGGGAGCTGTTTTTT.

V is TRBV7-9 and J is TRBJ2-1; D is ambiguous. V was shortened by 5 bases and J by 1 base, with 9 bases between the two germline ends. Germline CDR1 and CDR2: SEHNR and FQNEAQ (reference sequence). The CDR3 extends over 14 amino acids. This CDR3 is CASSPGLSYNEQFF. The CDR3, as DNA: TGTGCCAGCAGCCCCGGATTATCCTACAATGAGCAGTTCTTC.

V and J are TRBV27 and TRBJ2-1; D possibly corresponds to TRBD1 (6 bases). This CDR3 region has 17 residues. Germline CDR1 is MNHEY and CDR2 is SMNVEV (reference sequence). The V gene lost 3 bases and the J gene lost 8 bases, with 23 bases spanning the gap. As DNA, the CDR3 is TGTGCCAGCAGTTTCTCGGCAGGGGACCTCCCCGGGGATGAGCAGTTCTTC. Translating gives CASSFSAGDLPGDEQFF.

V and J are TRBV28 and TRBJ2-5; D gene uncertain. The CDR3 runs 15 residues. CDR1 MDHEN and CDR2 SYDVKM come from the germline V gene. Deletions cut 2 bases from V and 4 bases from J, with 14 bases between. The CDR3 is CASSLARSTRETQYF. The CDR3 region has the DNA TGTGCCAGCAGTTTAGCCAGATCCACGAGAGAGACCCAGTACTTC. The whole variable domain, filled in from reference TRBV28 and TRBJ2-5, reads DVKVTQSSRYLVKRTGEKVFLECVQDMDHENMFWYRQDPGLGLRLIYFSYDVKMKEKGDIPEGYSVSREKKERFSLILESASTNQTSMYLCASSLARSTRETQYFGPGTRLLVL.

The rearrangement links TRBV19 to TRBJ1-5; 9 nucleotides line up with TRBD1. With V trimmed by 4 bases and J by 3 bases, 7 bases remained unmatched. The CDR3 runs to 16 residues. Germline CDR1 is LNHDA and CDR2 is SQIVND (reference sequence). CDR3 amino acids: CASSTEDRGPNQPQHF. Written as DNA, the CDR3 is TGTGCCAGTAGTACAGAGGACAGGGGTCCCAATCAGCCCCAGCATTTT.

This clone was detected once. This chain joins TRBV7-9 and TRBJ1-1; TRBD1 aligns across 7 bases. The V gene end was trimmed by 0 bases and the J gene end by 8 bases; junction bases not matched to a gene: 9. CDR1 is SEHNR, CDR2 FQNEAQ, per germline (reference sequence). CDR3 length: 15 residues. DNA of the CDR3: TGTGCCAGCAGCTTAGCGTCAGGGGGGTTCAGCGAAGCTTTCTTT. It encodes CASSLASGGFSEAFF.

The chain recombines TRBV5-1 with TRBJ1-2; D not resolved. Germline V lookup: CDR1 SGHRS, CDR2 YFSETQ. CDR3 length: 17 amino acids. Trimming stripped 4 bases from V and 6 bases from J, with 25 bases between. In DNA form, the CDR3 reads TGCGCCAGCAGCCGTATGGGTTTAGAGCCCAACGGTGATGGCTACACCTTC. It codes for CASSRMGLEPNGDGYTF. The variable domain in full, with the rest retrieved from reference TRBV5-1 and TRBJ1-2, is KAGVTQTPRYLIKTRGQQVTLSCSPISGHRSVSWYQQTPGQGLQFLFEYFSETQRNKGNFPGRFSGRQFSNSRSEMNVSTLELGDSALYLCASSRMGLEPNGDGYTFGSGTRLTVV.

Turning to this clone: This same CDR3 is encoded by further DNA sequences in the sample. V is TRBV7-9 and J is TRBJ2-5; no clear D. This CDR3 is built from 14 residues. Trimming left V 1 base short and J 5 bases short, with 11 bases between. CDR1 SEHNR and CDR2 FQNEAQ come from the germline V gene (reference sequence). The CDR3 region is CASSLVGVGETQYF. The CDR3 DNA reads TGTGCCAGCAGCTTAGTAGGTGTTGGGGAGACCCAGTACTTC.

The table lists this clone with a count of one. The genes are TRBV28 and TRBJ2-7; 8 positions agree with TRBD1. The V and J ends lost 7 bases and 3 bases, in that order; junction bases with no gene match: 8. Germline V gives CDR1 MDHEN, CDR2 SYDVKM. The CDR3 covers 14 residues. The CDR3 bases are TGTGCCAGCAATCCGACAGGGGCTGACTACGAGCAGTACTTC. Translating gives CASNPTGADYEQYF. Combining the CDR3 with reference TRBV28 and TRBJ2-7 gives the whole variable domain DVKVTQSSRYLVKRTGEKVFLECVQDMDHENMFWYRQDPGLGLRLIYFSYDVKMKEKGDIPEGYSVSREKKERFSLILESASTNQTSMYLCASNPTGADYEQYFGPGTRLTVT.

The table lists this clone with a count of one. The CDR3: CASSSDRGRRETQYF. CDR3 bases: TGTGCCAGCTCATCCGACAGGGGGCGCCGGGAGACCCAGTACTTC. The chain has TRBV18 and TRBJ2-5, with 10 bases fitting TRBD1. The V gene's germline CDR1 is KGHSH and CDR2 LQKENI. The CDR3 consists of 15 residues. Trimming cost V 5 bases and J 5 bases; bases outside gene matches: 8. The variable domain in full, with the rest retrieved from reference TRBV18 and TRBJ2-5, is NAGVMQNPRHLVRRRGQEARLRCSPMKGHSHVYWYRQLPEEGLKFMVYLQKENIIDESGMPKERFSAEFPKEGPSILRIQQVVRGDSAAYFCASSSDRGRRETQYFGPGTRLLVL.

This clone was recorded only once. The chain recombines TRBV4-1 with TRBJ1-2; no clear D. Germline loops: CDR1 MGHRA, CDR2 YSYEKL. V lost 3 bases and J 0 bases, leaving 11 bases between the germline ends. The CDR3 sequence is 15 residues long. CDR3 sequence reads: CASSQVHSSNYGYTF. The CDR3, as DNA: TGCGCCAGCAGCCAGGTGCACAGCTCTAACTATGGCTACACCTTC.

This clone appeared a single time. V gene TRBV6-1 combines with J gene TRBJ2-7; TRBD1 agrees at 7 bases. The V gene's germline CDR1 is MNHNS and CDR2 SASEGT. This CDR3 has 17 amino acids. Unmatched junction bases numbered 15, after V lost 1 base and J lost 6 bases. This CDR3 reads CASSEGDSLSGFFEQYF. CDR3 nucleotides: TGTGCCAGCAGTGAAGGGGACAGTCTTTCCGGTTTTTTCGAGCAGTACTTC.

The CDR3 bases are TGTGCCAGCAGTGACCGGGGACACCCCTTTCCCTACGAGCAGTACTTC. It translates to CASSDRGHPFPYEQYF. The gene calls are TRBV2 and TRBJ2-7, with TRBD1 as a possible D gene (6 bases). CDR1 and CDR2 (germline): SNHLY, FYNNEI. This CDR3 is 16 amino acids long. The V end was cut by 3 bases, the J end by 2 bases, with 17 bases between.

The V call is TRBV5-1, the J call TRBJ2-1, with D unclear. CDR1 SGHRS and CDR2 YFSETQ come from the germline V gene. The length of the CDR3 is 15 residues. Trimming shortened V by 3 bases and J by 9 bases, and 19 bases separated the two germline ends. The CDR3 protein is CASSYAPDASIEQFF. The CDR3 DNA is TGCGCCAGCAGCTACGCCCCGGACGCCTCGATTGAGCAGTTCTTC.

This clone was picked up one time. The chain recombines TRBV6-1 with TRBJ2-3, with D maybe TRBD2 (5 bases). The V and J ends lost 6 bases and 6 bases respectively, with 19 bases between them. This CDR3 comprises 15 residues. Germline loops: CDR1 MNHNS, CDR2 SASEGT. The CDR3 DNA follows: TGTGCCAGCAGCACTTCGAGACGGGGAATGGATACGCAGTATTTT. Encoded protein: CASSTSRRGMDTQYF.

This chain joins TRBV19 and TRBJ1-2; 7 positions match TRBD1. The CDR3 totals 13 residues. Trimming at V came to 5 bases and at J to 4 bases, leaving 4 bases not matched to a gene. The V gene's germline CDR1 is LNHDA and CDR2 SQIVND (reference sequence). The CDR3 is CASSRGGFYGYTF. Written as DNA, the CDR3 is TGTGCCAGTAGTCGAGGGGGCTTCTATGGCTACACCTTC.